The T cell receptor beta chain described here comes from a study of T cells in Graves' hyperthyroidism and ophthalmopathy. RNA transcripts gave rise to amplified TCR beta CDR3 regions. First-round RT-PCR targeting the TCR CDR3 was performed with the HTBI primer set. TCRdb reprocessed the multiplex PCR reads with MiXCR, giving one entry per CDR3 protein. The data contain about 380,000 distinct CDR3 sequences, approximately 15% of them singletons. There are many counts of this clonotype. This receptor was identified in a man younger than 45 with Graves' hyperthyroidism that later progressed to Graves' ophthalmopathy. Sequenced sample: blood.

The CDR3 loop is CASSLQGSTPQHF. The CDR3 DNA reads TGTGCCAGCAGCTTGCAGGGTAGTACGCCCCAGCATTTT. J is TRBJ1-5 and V is TRBV7-2; D is perhaps TRBD1 (5 bases). The CDR3 totals 13 residues. Germline V gene lookup returns CDR1 SGHTA and CDR2 FQGNSA. Between the trimmed V and J ends, which lost 3 bases and 9 bases, there was a span of 12 bases.